This entry lists 22 T cell receptor beta chains sequenced from one sample in a study of spatial heterogeneity in lung cancer. TCRdb redid the calling of the 5' RACE reads with MiXCR, one entry per CDR3 protein. The data contain about 4,100 distinct CDR3 sequences, less than 30% of them singletons. The time point was: sample taken at primary tumor resection. Tumor, nontumor lung or frozen PBMC supplied whole RNA, sequenced without sorting. The material sequenced was PBMCs, taken at surgery. These receptors were collected from a female donor with early-stage non-small cell lung cancer.

This clonotype was counted between two and nine times. This beta chain slipped into a library made for alpha chains as a stray read, so its size is not meaningful. DNA for the CDR3: TGTGCCAGCAGTGAATTAGCGGGAGGACCACAAGAGACCCAGTACTTC. Its protein product is CASSELAGGPQETQYF. The rearrangement uses TRBV6-1 and TRBJ2-5; 10 bases are shared with TRBD2. V was pared by 2 bases and J by 2 bases, with 5 bases of the junction left unmatched. CDR1 and CDR2 from the germline V gene are MNHNS and SASEGT. The CDR3 has 16 residues.

In regard to this clonotype: Being off target in a library aimed at alpha chains, this beta chain has a size of little meaning. The J gene is TRBJ2-6, the V gene TRBV9; D is unclear. The CDR3 spans 14 residues. Germline V CDR1 and CDR2: SGDLS, YYNGEE. The ends were cut back, 0 bases at V and 2 bases at J, with 3 bases in the middle. In DNA, the CDR3 is TGTGCCAGCAGCGTAGACGCTGGGGCCAACGTCCTGACTTTC. Encoded protein: CASSVDAGANVLTF.

This clonotype was observed a handful of times. For a library built for alpha chains, this beta chain is a stray read; little rests on its size. The genes are TRBV28 and TRBJ1-1; D not certain. This CDR3 is built from 13 residues. Trimming stripped 3 bases from V and 4 bases from J, with 9 bases between. In germline, CDR1 is MDHEN, CDR2 SYDVKM. CDR3 amino acids: CASSFESSTEAFF. The CDR3, as DNA: TGTGCCAGCAGTTTCGAGTCCAGCACTGAAGCTTTCTTT.

Within the sample, this clonotype is medium-sized. Since it is a stray read in a library aimed at alpha chains, this beta chain has a size that is not meaningful. CDR3 sequence: CASSFLGPQETQYF. DNA for the CDR3: TGTGCCAGCAGCTTTCTAGGACCCCAAGAGACCCAGTACTTC. V is TRBV11-2 and J is TRBJ2-5; D is uncertain. CDR3 length equals 14 residues. The germline V gene has CDR1 SGHAT and CDR2 FQNNGV. V gave up 3 bases and J gave up 1 base, with 9 bases separating them.

This clonotype was detected a few times. Since the library was made to target alpha chains, this beta chain is a stray read and its abundance is not meaningful. The V and J genes are TRBV18 and TRBJ2-7; D not certain. CDR1 is KGHSH and CDR2 is LQKENI in the germline V gene. The V end lost 3 bases, the J end lost 5 bases, and 8 bases lay between the germline ends. This CDR3 comprises 12 residues. The CDR3 DNA follows: TGTGCCAGCTCACCCTCAAGTAACGAGCAGTACTTC. Its translation: CASSPSSNEQYF.

Details on this clonotype: This beta chain is off target for a library built for alpha chains, so its abundance means little. The rearrangement uses TRBV23-1 and TRBJ2-2; possible D gene TRBD1, 6 bases. TRBV23-1 is classed as an ORF, of uncertain function. This CDR3 region has 14 residues. V shed 6 bases and J shed 0 bases, with 8 bases lying between them. The CDR3 coding sequence is TGCGCCAGCAGGGACAGTGCGAACACCGGGGAGCTGTTTTTT. This codes for CASRDSANTGELFF.

Turning to this clonotype: A library prepared for alpha chains yielded this beta chain as an off-target read; its size is of little meaning. The chain employs TRBV12-3 or TRBV12-4 and TRBJ2-1, with D possibly TRBD2 on 6 matching bases. The germline V and J ends were trimmed by 6 bases and 4 bases, with 10 bases remaining between them. The CDR3 extends over 13 amino acids. The CDR3 DNA follows: TGTGCCAGCAGCGAGCGGGTTTACAATGAGCAGTTCTTC. Its protein is CASSERVYNEQFF.

Concerning this clonotype: This beta chain came through as a stray read in a library set up for alpha chains, and its size says little. The rearrangement joins TRBV25-1 to TRBJ2-5; D call uncertain. Trimming stripped 1 base from V and 5 bases from J, with 5 bases between. Germline V gene sequence: CDR1 MGHDK, CDR2 SYGVNS. This CDR3 has 12 amino acids. CDR3 DNA: TGTGCCAGCAGTGAATTCGGGGAGACCCAGTACTTC. It translates to CASSEFGETQYF.

In the case of this clonotype: Being off target in a library aimed at alpha chains, this beta chain has a size of little meaning. The J gene is TRBJ2-2, the V gene TRBV5-1; a possible D gene is TRBD1 (6 bases). The CDR3 contains 14 residues. V gave up 2 bases and J gave up 4 bases, with 9 bases separating them. Per the germline V gene, CDR1 is SGHRS and CDR2 is YFSETQ. Here the CDR3 reads CASSLRTVTGELFF. As DNA, the CDR3 is TGCGCCAGCAGCTTAAGGACAGTCACCGGGGAGCTGTTTTTT.

This clonotype is medium-sized (0.01 to 0.1%). Being off target in a library aimed at alpha chains, this beta chain has a size of little meaning. The chain joins TRBV20-1 to TRBJ2-1; 7 positions agree with TRBD1. Germline lookup yields CDR1 DFQATT and CDR2 SNEGSKA (reference sequence). Trimming took 0 bases from V and 7 from J; bases not matched to a gene: 6. The CDR3 spans 14 residues. The CDR3 DNA follows: TGCAGTGCTAGAGATGCCCAGGGGGTGAATGAGCAGTTCTTC. It encodes CSARDAQGVNEQFF.

On this clonotype: This beta chain turned up in a library designed for alpha chains; as an off-target read, its abundance says little. J is TRBJ2-2 and V is TRBV24-1; TRBD2 matches 8 bases. Trimming took 1 base from V and 3 from J; bases not matched to a gene: 3. This CDR3 is built from 16 residues. The V gene's germline CDR1 is KGHDR and CDR2 SFDVKD. The CDR3 reads CATSDFLAGYTGELFF. The CDR3 coding sequence is TGTGCCACCAGTGATTTTCTAGCGGGCTACACCGGGGAGCTGTTTTTT.

Of note for this clonotype: Within a library made for alpha chains, this beta chain is off target, and its count is uninformative. The V and J genes are TRBV5-1 and TRBJ2-1; no clear D. CDR1 SGHRS and CDR2 YFSETQ come from the germline V gene. The V gene lost 1 base and the J gene lost 0 bases, with 11 bases spanning the gap. This CDR3 contains 16 residues. The CDR3 here is CASSLNILLSYNEQFF. CDR3 nucleotides: TGCGCCAGCAGCTTGAACATCTTACTCTCCTACAATGAGCAGTTCTTC.

Judged by abundance, this clonotype is medium-sized (0.01 to 0.1%). This beta chain represents an off-target read in a library built for alpha chains; its size is of limited meaning. The V gene is TRBV3-1, the J gene TRBJ2-7; D is unresolved. Trimming pared 2 bases from V and 3 bases from J, leaving 5 bases between. The CDR3 length is 12 residues. From germline, CDR1 is LGHDT and CDR2 YNNKEL (reference sequence). The CDR3 DNA reads TGTGCCAGCAGCCAAACATACTACGAGCAGTACTTC. Encoded protein: CASSQTYYEQYF.

This clonotype is large by share. The library was prepared for alpha chains; this beta chain is a stray read, so its frequency means little. The V gene is TRBV7-2, the J gene TRBJ2-4, with TRBD1 identical over 11 bases. The CDR3 consists of 15 residues. After removal of 7 bases from V and 5 bases from J, the junction contained 7 bases not matched to a gene. The germline V gene encodes CDR1 SGHTA and CDR2 FQGNSA. CDR3 in amino acids: CASTRRDRGENIQYF. The CDR3, as DNA: TGTGCCAGCACCCGCCGGGACAGGGGGGAAAACATTCAGTACTTC.

By share of the sample, this clonotype is medium-sized (0.01 to 0.1%). The library was designed around alpha chains, so this beta chain is a stray read whose abundance carries little weight. CDR3 amino acids: CASSIGGSGRHEQYF. CDR3 nucleotide sequence: TGTGCCAGCAGCATTGGTGGTAGCGGGAGGCACGAGCAGTACTTC. V usage is TRBV11-2 and J usage is TRBJ2-7; 10 bases fit TRBD2. This CDR3 spans 15 amino acids. V lost 5 bases to trimming and J lost 5 bases; unmatched junction nucleotides: 9. Per the germline V gene, CDR1 is SGHAT and CDR2 is FQNNGV.

This clonotype has just a few counts. Within a library made for alpha chains, this beta chain is off target, and its count is uninformative. This chain uses TRBV24-1 with TRBJ2-1; D unresolved. Germline CDR1 is KGHDR and CDR2 is SFDVKD. V shed 4 bases and J shed 8 bases, with 11 bases lying between them. The CDR3 extends over 13 amino acids. The CDR3 DNA sequence: TGTGCCACCAGTGACCGTAGAGTGGATGAGCAGTTCTTC. Protein product: CATSDRRVDEQFF.

With regard to this clonotype: This beta chain represents an off-target read in a library built for alpha chains; its size is of limited meaning. This sequence joins TRBV28 and TRBJ2-7, with 10 bases fitting TRBD1. This CDR3 has 16 residues. CDR1 is MDHEN, CDR2 SYDVKM, per germline. Trimming removed 5 bases from V and 6 bases from J; junction bases left unmatched: 13. CDR3 in amino acids: CASSPRTGGYLLEQYF. DNA for the CDR3: TGTGCCAGCAGTCCAAGGACAGGGGGGTATCTCCTCGAGCAGTACTTC.

Turning to this clonotype: A library made for alpha chains picked up this beta chain off target, so its size means little. V is TRBV5-4 and J is TRBJ2-3, with 14 bases fitting TRBD2. CDR1 is SGHNT, CDR2 YYREEE, per germline (reference sequence). CDR3 length: 18 residues. V gave up 4 bases and J gave up 0 bases; unmatched junction bases: 7. In DNA form, the CDR3 reads TGTGCCAGCAGCGCGGGACTAGCGGGAGTGTCTAGCACAGATACGCAGTATTTT. This translates into CASSAGLAGVSSTDTQYF. The full variable domain, rest sourced from reference TRBV5-4 and TRBJ2-3, is ETGVTQSPTHLIKTRGQQVTLRCSSQSGHNTVSWYQQALGQGPQFIFQYYREEENGRGNFPPRFSGLQFPNYSSELNVNALELDDSALYLCASSAGLAGVSSTDTQYFGPGTRLTVL.

Turning to this clonotype: This beta chain slipped into a library made for alpha chains as a stray read, so its size is not meaningful. This sequence joins TRBV19 and TRBJ2-1; TRBD2 agrees at 8 bases. The J segment lost 2 bases and the V segment lost 4 bases, leaving 7 bases of the junction unmatched. In germline, CDR1 is LNHDA, CDR2 SQIVND (reference sequence). CDR3 length: 16 residues. Here the CDR3 reads CASSTTGTRTYNEQFF. For the CDR3, the DNA is TGTGCCAGTAGTACGACCGGGACTAGGACCTACAATGAGCAGTTCTTC.

Notes on this clonotype: This beta chain is an unintended read in a library built for alpha chains; its size means little. The gene calls are TRBV25-1 and TRBJ2-1, with no clear D. This CDR3 has 11 residues. V lost 4 bases, J lost 5 bases, and 3 bases lay in between. CDR1 is MGHDK, CDR2 SYGVNS, per germline. CDR3 residues: CASSVHNEQFF. CDR3 bases: TGTGCCAGCAGTGTCCACAATGAGCAGTTCTTC. The entire variable domain, with the rest obtained from reference TRBV25-1 and TRBJ2-1, is as follows: EADIYQTPRYLVIGTGKKITLECSQTMGHDKMYWYQQDPGMELHLIHYSYGVNSTEKGDLSSESTVSRIRTEHFPLTLESARPSHTSQYLCASSVHNEQFFGPGTRLTVL.

In its sample, this clonotype was seen once. This beta chain is an off-target read within a library intended for alpha chains, so its frequency means little. The chain is built from TRBV7-9 and TRBJ2-7; 7 positions match TRBD1. Germline CDR1 and CDR2: SEHNR and FQNEAQ (reference sequence). Trimming at V came to 7 bases and at J to 2 bases, leaving 8 bases not matched to a gene. The CDR3 covers 14 residues. The CDR3 DNA sequence: TGTGCCAGCAACGGGGACAGAGAAGCCTACGAGCAGTACTTC. Its translation: CASNGDREAYEQYF. Full variable domain (remainder filled in from reference TRBV7-9 and TRBJ2-7): DTGVSQNPRHKITKRGQNVTFRCDPISEHNRLYWYRQTLGQGPEFLTYFQNEAQLEKSRLLSDRFSAERPKGSFSTLEIQRTEQGDSAMYLCASNGDREAYEQYFGPGTRLTVT.

Judged by abundance, this clonotype is medium-sized (0.01 to 0.1%). This beta chain is an unintended read in a library built for alpha chains; its size means little. This chain links TRBV28 with TRBJ2-2; possibly TRBD2 for D (6 bases). The ends were cut back, 8 bases at V and 4 bases at J, with 14 bases in the middle. Germline V gene lookup returns CDR1 MDHEN and CDR2 SYDVKM. The CDR3 length is 14 residues. CDR3 amino acids: CASVVAGTTGELFF. CDR3 DNA sequence: TGTGCCAGCGTCGTGGCGGGGACCACCGGGGAGCTGTTTTTT. Filled out from reference TRBV28 and TRBJ2-2, the complete variable domain reads DVKVTQSSRYLVKRTGEKVFLECVQDMDHENMFWYRQDPGLGLRLIYFSYDVKMKEKGDIPEGYSVSREKKERFSLILESASTNQTSMYLCASVVAGTTGELFFGEGSRLTVL.